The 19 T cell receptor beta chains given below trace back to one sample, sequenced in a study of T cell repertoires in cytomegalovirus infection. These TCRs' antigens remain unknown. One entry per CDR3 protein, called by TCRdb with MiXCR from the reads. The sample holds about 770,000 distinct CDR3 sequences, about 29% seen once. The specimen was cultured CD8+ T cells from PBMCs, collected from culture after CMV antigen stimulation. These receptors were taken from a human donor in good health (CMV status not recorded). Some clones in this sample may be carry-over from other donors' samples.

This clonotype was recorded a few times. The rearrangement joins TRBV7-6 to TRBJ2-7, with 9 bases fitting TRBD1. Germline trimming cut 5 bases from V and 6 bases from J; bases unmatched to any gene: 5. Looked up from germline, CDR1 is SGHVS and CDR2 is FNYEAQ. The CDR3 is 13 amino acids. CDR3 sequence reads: CASSRGQGTEQYV. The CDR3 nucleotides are TGTGCCAGCAGCCGGGGACAGGGTACCGAGCAGTACGTC.

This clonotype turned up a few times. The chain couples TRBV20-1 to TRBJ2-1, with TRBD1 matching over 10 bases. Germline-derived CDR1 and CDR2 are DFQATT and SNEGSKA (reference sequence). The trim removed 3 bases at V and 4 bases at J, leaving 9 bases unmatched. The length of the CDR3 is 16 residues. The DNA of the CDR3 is TGCAGTGCTAGCCAAACCGGGACAGGGGCATACAATGAGCAGTTCTTC. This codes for CSASQTGTGAYNEQFF.

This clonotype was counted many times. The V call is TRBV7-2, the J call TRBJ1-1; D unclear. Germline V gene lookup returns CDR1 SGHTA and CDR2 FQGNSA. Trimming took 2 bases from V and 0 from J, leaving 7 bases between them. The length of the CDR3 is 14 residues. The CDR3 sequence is CASSLKQMNTEAFF. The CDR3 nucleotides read TGTGCCAGCAGCTTAAAACAGATGAACACTGAAGCTTTCTTT.

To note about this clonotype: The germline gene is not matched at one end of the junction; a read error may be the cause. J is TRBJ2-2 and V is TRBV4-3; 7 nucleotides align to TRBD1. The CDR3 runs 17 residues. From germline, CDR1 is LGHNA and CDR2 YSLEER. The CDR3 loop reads CASSQDGLTGNTGELSF. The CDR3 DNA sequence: TGCGCCAGCAGCCAAGACGGCTTGACAGGGAACACCGGGGAGCTGTCTTTT.

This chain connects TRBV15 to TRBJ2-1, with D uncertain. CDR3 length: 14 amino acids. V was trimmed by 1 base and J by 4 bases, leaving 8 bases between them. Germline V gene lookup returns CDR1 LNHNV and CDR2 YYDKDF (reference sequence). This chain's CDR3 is CATSRVSIYNEQFF. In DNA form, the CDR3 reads TGTGCCACCAGCAGAGTGTCCATTTACAATGAGCAGTTCTTC.

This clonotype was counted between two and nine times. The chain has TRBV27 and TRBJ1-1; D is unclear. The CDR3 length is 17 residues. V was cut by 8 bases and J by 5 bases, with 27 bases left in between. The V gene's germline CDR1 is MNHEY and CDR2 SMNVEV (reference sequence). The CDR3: CASGPLQTGGPRTEAFF. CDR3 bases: TGTGCCAGCGGGCCTCTTCAGACCGGTGGGCCAAGGACTGAAGCTTTCTTT.

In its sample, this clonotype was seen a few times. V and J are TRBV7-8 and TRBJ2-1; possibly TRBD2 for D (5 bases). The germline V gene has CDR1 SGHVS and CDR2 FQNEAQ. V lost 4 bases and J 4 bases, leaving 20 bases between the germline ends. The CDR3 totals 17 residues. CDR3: CASSSSILGPQYNEQFF. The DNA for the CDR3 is TGTGCCAGCAGCTCATCAATACTAGGCCCCCAATACAATGAGCAGTTCTTC. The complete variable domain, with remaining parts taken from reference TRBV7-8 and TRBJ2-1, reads GAGVSQSPRYKVAKRGQDVALRCDPISGHVSLFWYQQALGQGPEFLTYFQNEAQLDKSGLPSDRFFAERPEGSVSTLKIQRTQQEDSAVYLCASSSSILGPQYNEQFFGPGTRLTVL.

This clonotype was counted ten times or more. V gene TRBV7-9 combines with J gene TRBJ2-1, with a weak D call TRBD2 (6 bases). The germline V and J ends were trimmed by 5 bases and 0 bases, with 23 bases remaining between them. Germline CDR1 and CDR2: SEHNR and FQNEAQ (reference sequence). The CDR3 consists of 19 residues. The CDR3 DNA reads TGTGCCAGCAGCGCCCTCGGGAGCGGCGGGGCGAGCTCCTACAATGAGCAGTTCTTC. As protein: CASSALGSGGASSYNEQFF.

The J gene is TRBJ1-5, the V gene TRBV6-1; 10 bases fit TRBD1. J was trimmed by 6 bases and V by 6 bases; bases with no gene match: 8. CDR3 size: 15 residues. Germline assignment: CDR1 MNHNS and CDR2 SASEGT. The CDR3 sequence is CASSPRTGGSQPQHF. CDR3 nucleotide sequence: TGTGCCAGCAGCCCTAGGACAGGGGGTAGTCAGCCCCAGCATTTT.

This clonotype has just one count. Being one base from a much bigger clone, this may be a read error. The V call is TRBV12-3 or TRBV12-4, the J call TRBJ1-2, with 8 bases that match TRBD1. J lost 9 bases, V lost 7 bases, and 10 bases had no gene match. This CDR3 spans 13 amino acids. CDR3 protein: CASTRQGRRSYTF. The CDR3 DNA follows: TGTGCCAGCACGCGACAGGGGAGAAGGAGCTACACCTTC.

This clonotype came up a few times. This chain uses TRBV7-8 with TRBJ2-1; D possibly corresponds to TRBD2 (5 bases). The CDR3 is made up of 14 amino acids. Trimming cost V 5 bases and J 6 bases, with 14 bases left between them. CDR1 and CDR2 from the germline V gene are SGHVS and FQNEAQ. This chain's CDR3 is CASSRSGLINEQFF. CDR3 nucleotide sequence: TGTGCCAGCAGCAGATCTGGACTGATCAATGAGCAGTTCTTC.

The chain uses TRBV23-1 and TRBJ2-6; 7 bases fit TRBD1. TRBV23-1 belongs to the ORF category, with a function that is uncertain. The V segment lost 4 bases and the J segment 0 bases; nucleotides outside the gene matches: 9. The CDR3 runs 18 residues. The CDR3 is CASSLETGNSSGANVLTF. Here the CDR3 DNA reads TGCGCCAGCAGTCTAGAGACAGGGAACTCCTCTGGGGCCAACGTCCTGACTTTC.

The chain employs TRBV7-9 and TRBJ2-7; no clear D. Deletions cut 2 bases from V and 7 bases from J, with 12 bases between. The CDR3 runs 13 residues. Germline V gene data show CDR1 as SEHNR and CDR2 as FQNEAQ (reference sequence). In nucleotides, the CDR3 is TGTGCCAGCAGCTTACCCGGCTTATGGGAGCAGTACTTC. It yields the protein CASSLPGLWEQYF. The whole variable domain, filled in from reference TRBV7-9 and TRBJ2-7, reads DTGVSQNPRHKITKRGQNVTFRCDPISEHNRLYWYRQTLGQGPEFLTYFQNEAQLEKSRLLSDRFSAERPKGSFSTLEIQRTEQGDSAMYLCASSLPGLWEQYFGPGTRLTVT.

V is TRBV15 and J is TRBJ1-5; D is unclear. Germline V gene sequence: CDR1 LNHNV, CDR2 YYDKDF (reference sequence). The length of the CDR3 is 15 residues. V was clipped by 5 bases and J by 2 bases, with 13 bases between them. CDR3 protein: CATSQWRSGNQPQHF. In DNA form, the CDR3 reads TGTGCCACCAGCCAGTGGAGGAGCGGCAATCAGCCCCAGCATTTT.

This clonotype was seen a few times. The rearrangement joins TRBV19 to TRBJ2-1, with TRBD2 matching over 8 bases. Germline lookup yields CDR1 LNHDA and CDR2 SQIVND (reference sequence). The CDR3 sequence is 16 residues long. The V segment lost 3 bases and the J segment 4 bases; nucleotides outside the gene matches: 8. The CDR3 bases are TGTGCCAGTAGTATTGTACTAGCGGCAAGATACAATGAGCAGTTCTTC. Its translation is CASSIVLAARYNEQFF.

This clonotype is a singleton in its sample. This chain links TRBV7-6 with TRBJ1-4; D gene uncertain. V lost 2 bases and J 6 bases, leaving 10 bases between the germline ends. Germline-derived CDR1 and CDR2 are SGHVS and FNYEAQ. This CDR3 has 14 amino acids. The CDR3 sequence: CASSLPGMDEKLFF. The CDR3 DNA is TGTGCCAGCAGCTTACCCGGGATGGATGAAAAACTGTTTTTT.

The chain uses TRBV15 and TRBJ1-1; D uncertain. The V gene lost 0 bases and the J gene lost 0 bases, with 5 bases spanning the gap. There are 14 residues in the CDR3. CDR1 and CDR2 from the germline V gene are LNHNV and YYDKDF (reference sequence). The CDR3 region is CATSRERMNTEAFF. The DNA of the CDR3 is TGTGCCACCAGCAGAGAACGCATGAACACTGAAGCTTTCTTT.

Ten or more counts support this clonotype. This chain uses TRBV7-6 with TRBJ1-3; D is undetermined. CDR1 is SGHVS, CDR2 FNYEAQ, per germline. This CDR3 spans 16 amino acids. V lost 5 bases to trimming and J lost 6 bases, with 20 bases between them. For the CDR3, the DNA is TGTGCCAGCAGCCCCCACCGGGGAGCTGATGAAAACACCATATATTTT. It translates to CASSPHRGADENTIYF.

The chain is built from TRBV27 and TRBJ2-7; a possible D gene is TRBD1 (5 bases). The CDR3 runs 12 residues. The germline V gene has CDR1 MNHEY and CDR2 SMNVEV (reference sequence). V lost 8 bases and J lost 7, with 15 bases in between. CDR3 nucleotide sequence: TGTGCCAGCGGCTGGGGCCCCTGGGAGCAGTACTTC. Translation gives CASGWGPWEQYF.